A selection of T cell receptor beta chains follows, all from one sample in a study of a mutant IDH1 vaccine in newly diagnosed glioma. Method: immunoSEQ multiplex PCR; TCRdb's copy keeps in-frame clones and lacks some. The sample has over 95,000 clones, about 90% seen once. The antigens for these receptors are not known. The starting material was PBMCs, obtained from a glioma patient whose treatment included an IDH1 peptide vaccine. The source of these receptors is a woman aged 45-60 years with glioma. The CDR3 runs from the conserved cysteine through the conserved F or W. A D gene is named only where the DNA matches it firmly. Size is stated for part of the rows, as once, few or many counts, or as a class when the clone is expanded.

D: NA
J: TRBJ1-5
V: TRBV9
size: NA
DNA: TGTGCCAGCAGCGTGGGGGATCAGCCCCAGCATTTT
CDR3: CASSVGDQPQHF

D: TRBD2
J: TRBJ2-1
V: TRBV29-1
size: once
DNA: TGCAGCGTTACTAGCGGGCTAAACCTCTACAATGAGCAGTTCTTC
CDR3: CSVTSGLNLYNEQFF

D: NA
J: TRBJ1-1
V: TRBV10-3
size: few
DNA: TGTGCCATCAGTGAGTCATGGGGGGGCTTAGGTACTGAAGCTTTCTTT
CDR3: CAISESWGGLGTEAFF

D: NA
J: TRBJ2-5
V: TRBV11-2
size: NA
DNA: TGTGCCAGCAGCTTACGCAGGGCCCGAGAGACCCAGTACTTC
CDR3: CASSLRRARETQYF

D: TRBD2
J: TRBJ2-7
V: TRBV7-8
size: once
DNA: TGTGCCAGCAGCTTAGTCTCTAGCGGGAACTACGAGCAGTACTTC
CDR3: CASSLVSSGNYEQYF

D: NA
J: TRBJ1-1
V: TRBV27
size: NA
DNA: TGTGCCAGCAGTTTAACCCCGGGGGGCCATACTGAAGCTTTCTTT
CDR3: CASSLTPGGHTEAFF

D: NA
J: TRBJ1-1
V: TRBV18
size: NA
DNA: TGTGCCAGCTCACCAAAAGGAGTGAACACTGAAGCTTTCTTT
CDR3: CASSPKGVNTEAFF

D: NA
J: TRBJ1-2
V: TRBV19
size: NA
DNA: TGTGCCAGTAGTCTCCGACGGACCTATGGCTACACCTTC
CDR3: CASSLRRTYGYTF

D: TRBD1
J: TRBJ1-1
V: TRBV30
size: NA
DNA: TGTGCCTGGAGTACGGAGGGACAGGGGGGTGAAGCTTTCTTT
CDR3: CAWSTEGQGGEAFF

D: NA
J: TRBJ2-3
V: TRBV5-1
size: NA
DNA: TGCGCCAGCAGGAGACTACTAAGCACAGATACGCAGTATTTT
CDR3: CASRRLLSTDTQYF